This T cell receptor (beta chain) was captured in a study of molecular identifiers for immune sequencing clone quantification. The wider study: Naive CD8 RNA (about 19,000 or 110,000 cells) was divided into five aliquots, with four sequenced.

The CDR3 region is 13 residues in length, termini included. Germline lookup yields CDR1 SNHLY and CDR2 FYNNEI. Study findings and constraints: Spiked TCR RNA from one Jurkat cell reportedly showed up when mixed among roughly 1 million naive cells. The share of molecules held by clones above 20 RNA copies was over 97% in effector cells and under 1% in naive cells.

A CD8+CD4-CCR7+CD45RA+ phenotype served as the sorting definition for naive CD8 T cells. MiXCR was run by TCRdb on the PCR reads, yielding one entry per CDR3 protein. The sample holds nearly 650,000 distinct CDR3 sequences, roughly 25% seen once. This clonotype came up once. Its antigen is currently unknown. The final CDR3 position lacks the conserved phenylalanine or tryptophan, pointing to a likely read error. The limits of the CDR3 on the DNA are not certain, so only TCRdb's listed CDR3 is given. The specimen sequenced was naive CD8+ T cells from blood, with Jurkat cell RNA spiked in. Specified subset: FACS-sorted CD8+CD4-CCR7+CD45RA+ naive T cells. This receptor was taken from a human donor in good health. Some libraries in this study had Jurkat cell RNA spiked in. The V call is TRBV2, the J call TRBJ2-4; the table names TRBD1, a call not compared with the DNA. CDR3: CASSEAFSPGNYL.